This T cell receptor (beta chain) was documented in a study of post-analysis software for immune sequencing data (dated by TCRdb to about 2015). Regarding the complete study: Recorded disease courses included relapsing-remitting, secondary progressive and progressive-relapsing multiple sclerosis, with some patients lacking subtype annotation. A subset of samples was prepared in parallel using single-end sample barcoding, then pooled and co-amplified after Illumina adapter ligation. The patient repertoires were compared against around 11 previously published healthy control repertoires obtained from donors aged about 6 to 26 years. General conclusions and limits of the study: Multiple sclerosis patients had significantly lower normalized Chao1 diversity than controls, a result that suggests substantial peripheral T-cell clonal expansion. The control group was slightly older than the multiple sclerosis patient group. When samples were clustered directly using the F measure, samples prepared in the same batch co-clustered strongly, which prompted a batch-effect correction. About five TRBV segments, including TRBV5-6, TRBV5-1 and TRBV20-1, were significantly more frequent in patients than controls.

Library construction relied on PCR. TCRdb names Illumina HiSeq 2500 as the instrument used. To reduce PCR and sequencing biases, unique molecular identifiers were incorporated into the TCR beta cDNA libraries. Every 1 to 10 million input T cells yielded roughly 0.5 million cDNA molecules, meaning each molecule approximated one T cell. Patient libraries were prepared and sequenced with the same protocol used for the earlier healthy control dataset. Samples belonging to the same batch were prepared together, multiplexed and sequenced on a shared HiSeq lane. Per the source publication's procedure: Raw barcoded reads were processed with MIGEC, and single-read molecular identifier groups were discarded before consensus assembly and CDR3 extraction. VDJtools was used for post-analysis of the clonotype tables, with diversity normalized by down-sampling every dataset to the smallest sample size. To correct batch-related cross-sample contamination, repertoire overlap clustering matched CDR3 amino acid sequences but not nucleotide sequences. TCRdb cleaned the public reads at Q25 with fastp, built clones with MiXCR and kept in-frame beta chains. All rows with the same CDR3 protein become a single entry with the most common DNA and genes. The authors' filters were not applied to this entry. The sample has more than 500,000 distinct CDR3 sequences on record, around a third of them singletons. The ten largest account for about 5.6% of the sample.

V was cut back by 6 bases and J by 7 bases, leaving a gap of 9 bases between them. The CDR3 numbers 12 residues from cysteine through phenylalanine. CDR3 DNA only is kept here, 36 bases in frame from base 1. Via the germline V gene (reference sequence), CDR1 is SEHNR and CDR2 FQNEAQ. TCR beta repertoires were profiled from peripheral blood of about a dozen young patients with multiple sclerosis to demonstrate the VDJtools post-analysis software. The multiple sclerosis patients were children and adolescents ranging in age from about 6 to 17 years. In the case of this clonotype: There is no known antigen for this receptor. No qualities accompany the bases; no much larger clone lies one base away.

This sequence originates from a girl aged 2 to 17 with multiple sclerosis. The chain links TRBV7-9 with TRBJ1-4; D gene: possibly TRBD1, on 5 matching bases. Sequenced input: blood. The sequence in DNA is TGTGCCAGCAGACTCGGGGGTGAAAAACTGTTTTTT. This codes for CASRLGGEKLFF.